Below, 12 T cell receptor beta chains from the same sample are listed, as sequenced in a study of shared clonotypes between healthy human individuals. Profiled with immunoSEQ multiplex PCR; TCRdb holds only in-frame clones, not every one. Found here are roughly 2 million clones, approximately 94% of them singletons; the top ten hold about 1.1%. CD45RO-negative, CCR7-positively selected cells formed the naive CD8 fraction, excluding terminally differentiated effector memory CD45RA+ cells. Specimen: naive CD8+ T cells sorted from blood. The receptors shown here come from a man between 18 and 35 years old in good health.

In nucleotides, the CDR3 is TGTGCCAGCAGGGGGGGGAGTAACTACGAGCAGTACTTC. Protein sequence: CASRGGSNYEQYF. V is TRBV6-1 and J is TRBJ2-7; 7 bases are a match to TRBD2. The CDR3 is 13 residues long. V shed 6 bases and J 3 bases; nucleotides not matched to a gene: 5. The germline V gene has CDR1 MNHNS and CDR2 SASEGT.

This chain joins TRBV6-6 and TRBJ2-7, with D hard to call. The CDR3 consists of 14 residues. CDR1 MNHNY and CDR2 SVGAGI come from the germline V gene (reference sequence). The germline V and J ends were trimmed by 3 bases and 3 bases, with 12 bases remaining between them. The CDR3 region is CASSYSLADYEQYF. For the CDR3, the DNA is TGTGCCAGCAGTTATAGTTTGGCAGACTACGAGCAGTACTTC.

This sequence joins TRBV11-3 and TRBJ1-5; D call uncertain. Trimming removed 6 bases from V and 3 bases from J, with 6 bases in between. Germline CDR1 and CDR2: SGHNT and YENEEA. This CDR3 is built from 12 residues. CDR3 nucleotides: TGTGCCAGCAGACAGATCAATCAGCCCCAGCATTTT. The encoded protein is CASRQINQPQHF.

This clone was detected once. The V and J genes are TRBV7-9 and TRBJ2-2, with D tentatively TRBD2 (6 bases). This CDR3 spans 18 amino acids. Germline CDR1 reads SEHNR; CDR2 reads FQNEAQ (reference sequence). Trimming removed 5 bases from V and 5 bases from J, with 24 bases in between. In nucleotides, the CDR3 is TGTGCCAGCAGCAATCCCCGCTGGGACTCTGGTCTTACCGGGGAGCTGTTTTTT. Encoded protein: CASSNPRWDSGLTGELFF.

Details on this clone: A read error may be the cause here, since a much bigger clone is one base away. Additional DNA sequences in this sample encode the identical CDR3. J is TRBJ2-2 and V is TRBV28; D is undetermined. This CDR3 has 11 residues. Per germline, CDR1 MDHEN and CDR2 SYDVKM. Trimming pared 5 bases from V and 6 bases from J, leaving 4 bases between. In nucleotides, the CDR3 is TGTGCCAGCAGTCCCCCCGGGGAGCTGTTTTTT. Encoded protein: CASSPPGELFF.

The chain is built from TRBV28 and TRBJ2-3, with 7 bases identical to TRBD2. There are 16 residues in the CDR3. The J segment lost 6 bases and the V segment lost 3 bases, leaving 12 bases of the junction unmatched. Germline V gene data show CDR1 as MDHEN and CDR2 as SYDVKM. The CDR3 region is CASSFRIAGAVDTQYF. For the CDR3, the DNA is TGTGCCAGCAGTTTCCGCATAGCGGGTGCCGTGGATACGCAGTATTTT. The variable domain in full, with the rest retrieved from reference TRBV28 and TRBJ2-3, is DVKVTQSSRYLVKRTGEKVFLECVQDMDHENMFWYRQDPGLGLRLIYFSYDVKMKEKGDIPEGYSVSREKKERFSLILESASTNQTSMYLCASSFRIAGAVDTQYFGPGTRLTVL.

The chain has TRBV19 and TRBJ1-2, with D tentatively TRBD1 (6 bases). Germline CDR1 is LNHDA and CDR2 is SQIVND (reference sequence). V lost 6 bases, J lost 4 bases, and 15 bases lay in between. The CDR3 length is 14 residues. CDR3 DNA sequence: TGTGCCAGTAGCCCGATGACAGGCTCCTATGGCTACACCTTC. It encodes CASSPMTGSYGYTF.

The chain links TRBV4-1 to TRBJ2-3, with 7 bases matching TRBD2. The CDR3 contains 15 residues. Germline CDR1 MGHRA, CDR2 YSYEKL. With 0 bases clipped from V and 1 base from J, the junction kept 1 base outside the gene matches. In DNA form, the CDR3 reads TGCGCCAGCAGCCAAGATCTAGCGGGCACAGATACGCAGTATTTT. Its translation: CASSQDLAGTDTQYF.

The sample holds one count of this clone. The chain couples TRBV6-1 to TRBJ1-1; no clear D gene. Trimming pared 0 bases from V and 4 bases from J, leaving 21 bases between. Germline V gene data show CDR1 as MNHNS and CDR2 as SASEGT. The CDR3 contains 18 residues. CDR3 sequence: CASSEALWFGLVGTEAFF. In nucleotides, the CDR3 is TGTGCCAGCAGTGAAGCTCTTTGGTTCGGGCTGGTCGGCACTGAAGCTTTCTTT.

About this clone: Distinct nucleotide sequences in the sample also encode this CDR3. This chain links TRBV27 with TRBJ2-7, with D possibly TRBD1 on 6 matching bases. V was cut by 4 bases and J by 4 bases, with 11 bases left in between. CDR1 is MNHEY, CDR2 SMNVEV, per germline (reference sequence). The CDR3 extends over 13 amino acids. This CDR3 reads CASSYLQGYEQYF. In DNA form, the CDR3 reads TGTGCCAGCAGTTACCTACAGGGTTACGAGCAGTACTTC.

This sequence joins TRBV5-4 and TRBJ2-7, with TRBD2 as a possible D gene (5 bases). This CDR3 spans 14 amino acids. Germline V gene sequence: CDR1 SGHNT, CDR2 YYREEE (reference sequence). V lost 4 bases, J lost 5 bases, and 16 bases lay in between. The chain's CDR3 is CASSPSWGAHEQYF. For the CDR3, the DNA is TGTGCCAGCAGCCCTTCTTGGGGAGCCCACGAGCAGTACTTC.

This clone has just one count. The rearrangement uses TRBV14 and TRBJ1-1, with TRBD1 as a possible D gene (6 bases). CDR3 length: 18 amino acids. Trimming removed 1 base from V and 0 bases from J, with 18 bases in between. The germline V gene encodes CDR1 SGHDN and CDR2 FVKESK. CDR3 sequence (DNA): TGTGCCAGCAGCCAAGGAGGGACGGGGGCCTACATGAACACTGAAGCTTTCTTT. This encodes CASSQGGTGAYMNTEAFF.